This paragraph covers one T cell receptor (beta chain) sequence. Its specific antigen is unknown. Per-base quality was not reported, and no clone a single base away is much larger than it. TCRbeta CDR3 regions were amplified from genomic DNA by means of the immunoSEQ Assay, a bias-controlled multiplex PCR. On the study's bioinformatics: Nucleated cell counts per sample were estimated from amplification of reference gene primers within the assay. Sequence reads were collapsed and filtered to measure the absolute abundance of every unique TCRbeta CDR3 rearrangement. For each sample, productive Simpson clonality was calculated as the square root of Simpson's diversity index over productive rearrangements. Here the immuneACCESS table is served through TCRdb, limited to in-frame sequences with V and J called. Missing clones are a known gap in these copies; in checked studies unresolved V genes cover under half, and the rest lacks a known reason. V, J and clone size are those of that table, while D and trimming were read from the DNA. The table for this sample lists under 200,000 clones; 70% to 90% of them were counted only once. Clones ranked in the top ten supply 0.99% of the sample.

The CDR3 spans 15 residues, from the cysteine through the phenylalanine. Only the CDR3 portion is preserved as DNA: 45 bases, with reading frame beginning at the first base. Each collaborating institution followed its own protocols to collect whole blood in K2EDTA tubes. For TCRbeta analysis, collaborator samples were shipped as frozen whole blood, as isolated PBMCs, or as DNA extracted from either sample type. The data originate from a study of blood T cell repertoires in COVID-19 (TCRdb year 2020). Some background on the complete study: Collaborator samples came from the United States, Italy and Spain and covered acute and convalescent phases of COVID-19. Where HLA class I and class II types were available, the types were taken from metadata supplied by the sample provider, not from assay-based typing. The samples were drawn from the first 160 participants of the ongoing ImmuneRACE study and from some 1,300 subjects provided by 6 global collaborators. The repertoires were made available in a free public database intended to serve as a resource for research on the immune response to SARS-CoV-2. A de-identified subject ID, COVID-19 status, age in years and sex were almost always included in the sample metadata. Deeply sampled blood TCRbeta repertoires from subjects exposed to, actively infected with, or recovered from COVID-19 were included in the dataset. The material from the prospective study consisted of cDNA or gDNA derived from T cells, B-cell-depleted T cells, or PBMCs.

Points the paper makes about the study in general: How much clinical and demographic metadata was included differed by source and by participant, and the metadata was provided uncurated.

The TCR was taken from a man younger than 35 with acute or convalescent COVID-19. The rearrangement joined TRBV12-2 to TRBJ1-2; TRBD1 is the table's D call and was not checked against the DNA. TRBV12-2 is a pseudogene. Input material: peripheral blood. The sequenced DNA is TGTGCAAGTCGCCCGAGGACAGGGGGGTACTATGGCTACACCTTC. It translates as CASRPRTGGYYGYTF.